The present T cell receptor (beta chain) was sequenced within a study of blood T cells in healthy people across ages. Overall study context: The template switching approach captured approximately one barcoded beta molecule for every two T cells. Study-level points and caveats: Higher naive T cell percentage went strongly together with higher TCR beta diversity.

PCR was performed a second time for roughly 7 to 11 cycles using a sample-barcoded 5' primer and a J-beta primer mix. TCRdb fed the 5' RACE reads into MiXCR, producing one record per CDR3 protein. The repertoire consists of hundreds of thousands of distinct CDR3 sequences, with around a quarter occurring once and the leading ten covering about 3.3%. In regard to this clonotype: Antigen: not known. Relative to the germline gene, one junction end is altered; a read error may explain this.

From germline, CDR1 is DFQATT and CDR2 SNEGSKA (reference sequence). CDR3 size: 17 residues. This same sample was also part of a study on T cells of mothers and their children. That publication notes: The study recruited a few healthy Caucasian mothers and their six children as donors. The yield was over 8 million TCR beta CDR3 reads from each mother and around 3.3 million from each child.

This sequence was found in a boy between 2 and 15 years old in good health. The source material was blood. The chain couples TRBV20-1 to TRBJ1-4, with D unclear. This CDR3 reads CSARDTYGDATNEKLLF. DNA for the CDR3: TGCAGTGCTAGAGACACCTACGGGGATGCAACTAATGAAAAACTGCTTTTT.